Listed here are 6 T cell receptor beta chains from one sample, sequenced in a study of human T cells and chemical hapten exposure. TCRdb itself ran the RACE reads through MiXCR, one entry per CDR3 protein. Altogether 150,000 to 200,000 distinct CDR3 sequences are present, roughly a quarter being singletons, with the ten largest covering 2.1%. The time point denotes: patch test 3, about 24 weeks after DPC sensitization. Regarding treatment: therapeutic diphenylcyclopropenone sensitization with weekly scalp DPC. The specimen comprised whole blood, sampled in connection with sensitization to the hapten diphenylcyclopropenone (DPC). These receptor sequences come from a woman aged 18 to 35 with alopecia areata. Some clones in this sample may be carry-over from other donors' samples.

In regard to this clonotype: With a much larger clone just one base away, this may be a read error. The chain carries TRBV5-4 and TRBJ2-2, with a weak D call TRBD2 (5 bases). There are 15 residues in the CDR3. CDR1 and CDR2 from the germline V gene are SGHNT and YYREEE (reference sequence). The CDR3 reads CVSSLVGVVTGELFF. The CDR3 DNA reads TGTGTCAGCAGCTTGGTGGGAGTTGTCACCGGGGAGCTGTTTTTT.

The chain carries TRBV2 and TRBJ1-1; no firm D call. This CDR3 spans 15 amino acids. The germline V and J ends were trimmed by 7 bases and 3 bases, with 18 bases remaining between them. Germline-derived CDR1 and CDR2 are SNHLY and FYNNEI. Written as DNA, the CDR3 is TGTGCCAGCATCAGGCCGTTACGATTGGACACTGAAGCTTTCTTT. Translating it yields CASIRPLRLDTEAFF.

In this sample, this clonotype turned up a few times. This chain joins TRBV7-6 and TRBJ2-5; 8 nucleotides align to TRBD2. Germline V gene data show CDR1 as SGHVS and CDR2 as FNYEAQ. The CDR3 runs 18 residues. The V segment lost 1 base and the J segment 3 bases; nucleotides outside the gene matches: 13. The CDR3 region has the DNA TGTGCCAGCAGCTTAGGCCCCGGGGGTAGCGGGGAGGAAGAGACCCAGTACTTC. Translation: CASSLGPGGSGEEETQYF.

The rearrangement uses TRBV20-1 and TRBJ1-5, with D perhaps TRBD1 (5 bases). The V end was cut by 5 bases, the J end by 2 bases, with 16 bases between. CDR3 size: 15 residues. CDR1 and CDR2 (germline): DFQATT, SNEGSKA (reference sequence). The CDR3 DNA reads TGCAGTGCTGGAAGGGGCCGCGAACGCAATCAGCCCCAGCATTTT. This gives the protein CSAGRGRERNQPQHF.

This clonotype was found many times. This chain links TRBV5-1 with TRBJ2-1, with 11 positions matching TRBD2. V shed 0 bases and J 7 bases; nucleotides not matched to a gene: 6. The germline V gene encodes CDR1 SGHRS and CDR2 YFSETQ. CDR3 length: 16 residues. The CDR3, as DNA: TGCGCCAGCAGCTTGGGCCCCGGGACTAGCGGTAATGAGCAGTTCTTC. This codes for CASSLGPGTSGNEQFF.

This clonotype was observed a handful of times. The chain employs TRBV2 and TRBJ2-3; D is tentatively TRBD1 or TRBD2 (6 bases each). CDR3 size: 16 residues. Trimming removed 7 bases at V and 1 base at J, with 18 bases between. Germline values: CDR1 SNHLY, CDR2 FYNNEI. The CDR3 DNA is TGTGCCAGCACCCAAGGGGGGTTCGGCCGCACAGATACGCAGTATTTT. Translated: CASTQGGFGRTDTQYF.